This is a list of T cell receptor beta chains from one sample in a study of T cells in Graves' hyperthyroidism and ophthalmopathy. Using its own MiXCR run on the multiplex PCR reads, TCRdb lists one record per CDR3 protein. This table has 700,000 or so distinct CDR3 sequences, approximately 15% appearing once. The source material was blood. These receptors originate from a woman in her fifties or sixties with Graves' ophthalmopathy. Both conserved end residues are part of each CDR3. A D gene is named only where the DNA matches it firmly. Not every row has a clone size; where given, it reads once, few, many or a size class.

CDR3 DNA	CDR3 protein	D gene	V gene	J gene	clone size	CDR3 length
TGCGCCAGCAGCTTGGAGGCGGTGACTGAAAAACTGTTTTTT	CASSLEAVTEKLFF	NA	TRBV5-1	TRBJ1-4	NA	14
TGTGCCAGCAGCTTCTTCAGGGGGCTGTACACCGGGGAGCTGTTTTTT	CASSFFRGLYTGELFF	TRBD1	TRBV7-9	TRBJ2-2	few	16
TGTGCCAGCAGCCAAGAAGAACGGGGTAATTCACCCCTCCACTTT	CASSQEERGNSPLHF	NA	TRBV7-9	TRBJ1-6	NA	15
TGTGCCAGCTCACCCTACGACTTCAGCTCCTACGAGCAGTACTTC	CASSPYDFSSYEQYF	NA	TRBV18	TRBJ2-7	NA	15
TGTGCCAGCAGCTTAGATCTTAGAGGGGGTTGGTACACTGAAGCTTTCTTT	CASSLDLRGGWYTEAFF	NA	TRBV7-2	TRBJ1-1	many	17
TGTGCCAGCCCTAAAGCGGGAGGTGGGAACGAGCAGTACTTC	CASPKAGGGNEQYF	TRBD2	TRBV25-1	TRBJ2-7	few	14
TGTGCCAGCAGCTCGTACGATGGAAACACCATATATTTT	CASSSYDGNTIYF	NA	TRBV3-1	TRBJ1-3	few	13
TGTGCCAGCAGCCAAGAGCCCCGGGACTACTCTGAGCAGTTCTTC	CASSQEPRDYSEQFF	TRBD2	TRBV3-1	TRBJ2-1	many	15
TGTGCCCGCTCACCGGGGACTCAAGAGACCCAGTACTTC	CARSPGTQETQYF	NA	TRBV18	TRBJ2-5	NA	13
TGTGCCAGCCGCCGATGGACAGGGGTGGATGAGCAGTTCTTC	CASRRWTGVDEQFF	TRBD1	TRBV12-3/TRBV12-4	TRBJ2-1	many	14
TGCGCCAGCAGCTTGGCTGGTCCCACTGAAGCTTTCTTT	CASSLAGPTEAFF	NA	TRBV5-1	TRBJ1-1	many	13
TGTGCCAGCACCCCCATACTAGCGGGAGGCACCTACGAGCAGTACTTC	CASTPILAGGTYEQYF	TRBD2	TRBV7-8	TRBJ2-7	many	16
TGTGCCAGCAGCTTACCTAGGACTAGCGTCACCACAGATACGCAGTATTTT	CASSLPRTSVTTDTQYF	TRBD2	TRBV11-3	TRBJ2-3	few	17
TGTGCCAGCAGCTCGGGCGCTGAAGCTTTCTTT	CASSSGAEAFF	NA	TRBV28	TRBJ1-1	many	11
TGTGCCAGCAGTATTACAGGGGACGTATCTGGAAACACCATATATTTT	CASSITGDVSGNTIYF	TRBD1	TRBV6-2/TRBV6-3	TRBJ1-3	NA	16
TGTGCCAGCAGCCCTCGAAGAAGGGAGAACACCGGGGAGCTGTTTTTT	CASSPRRRENTGELFF	NA	TRBV7-2	TRBJ2-2	many	16
TGTGCCAGCAGTTTAATCGACCGGAGCAATCAGCCCCAGCATTTT	CASSLIDRSNQPQHF	NA	TRBV28	TRBJ1-5	few	15
TGTGCCAGCAGTTTATCAGTCACAGACTACGAGCAGTACTTC	CASSLSVTDYEQYF	NA	TRBV27	TRBJ2-7	many	14
TGTGCCAGCATTTCACAGGGACACTACGAGCAGTACTTC	CASISQGHYEQYF	NA	TRBV28	TRBJ2-7	NA	13
TGTGCCAGCAGCCTAGCGGGAGTAGCTAGATACGAGCAGTACTTC	CASSLAGVARYEQYF	TRBD2	TRBV13	TRBJ2-7	many	15
TGTGCCAGCACCGCTAGCGGAGCTAGCACAGATACGCAGTATTTT	CASTASGASTDTQYF	TRBD2	TRBV11-2	TRBJ2-3	many	15
TGCAGCGTGCGCAGGACTAGCGGGAGTGAGACCCAGTACTTC	CSVRRTSGSETQYF	TRBD2	TRBV29-1	TRBJ2-5	many	14
TGCAGTGCTACGGGTTACCCCTCCAACTACAATGAGCAGTTCTTC	CSATGYPSNYNEQFF	NA	TRBV20-1	TRBJ2-1	few	15
TGTGCCAGCACCACAGGGGCGGAAGGAAACACCATATATTTT	CASTTGAEGNTIYF	TRBD1	TRBV28	TRBJ1-3	many	14
TGTGCCAGCAGTGAAGCGGGACTAGTCTCGCAGTATTTT	CASSEAGLVSQYF	TRBD2	TRBV6-1	TRBJ2-3	few	13
TGTGCCAGCACCGAACCAGCCGGCACCGGGGAGCTGTTTTTT	CASTEPAGTGELFF	NA	TRBV27	TRBJ2-2	NA	14
TGTGCCAGCAGCAAACAAGAGACCCAGTACTTC	CASSKQETQYF	NA	TRBV11-3	TRBJ2-5	many	11
TGCAGTGCTAGAGAAGGTAGCGGGAGGCGGGGAGAGACCCAGTACTTC	CSAREGSGRRGETQYF	TRBD2	TRBV20-1	TRBJ2-5	NA	16
TGTGCCAGCAGCTTAATGTTTGCCGGGACAGGGAACTATGGCTACACCTTC	CASSLMFAGTGNYGYTF	TRBD1	TRBV7-3	TRBJ1-2	NA	17
TGCAGCGTTGATGTGGGAGGGGTCACCGGGGAGCTGTTTTTT	CSVDVGGVTGELFF	TRBD2	TRBV29-1	TRBJ2-2	NA	14
TGTGCCATCAGACTAGCGGGAGAGATAAGCTCCTACGAGCAGTACTTC	CAIRLAGEISSYEQYF	TRBD2	TRBV10-3	TRBJ2-7	few	16
TGCAGCGTTTCTCCGGGACAGGCGTTCAATCCCCAGTACTTC	CSVSPGQAFNPQYF	TRBD1	TRBV29-1	TRBJ2-5	NA	14
TGTGCCAGCAGTTCCGCCCGGACAGGGGTCAGCAATCAGCCCCAGCATTTT	CASSSARTGVSNQPQHF	TRBD1	TRBV27	TRBJ1-5	many	17
TGTGCCAGCAGCTTAAGTGCCGCAGGATACAATGAGCAGTTCTTC	CASSLSAAGYNEQFF	NA	TRBV7-3	TRBJ2-1	many	15
TGTGCTAGTGCTGACTCTGGGGCCAACGTCCTGACTTTC	CASADSGANVLTF	NA	TRBV12-5	TRBJ2-6	NA	13
TGCAGTGCCTGTGGACAGGACCAAGAGACCCAGTACTTC	CSACGQDQETQYF	TRBD1	TRBV20-1	TRBJ2-5	NA	13